This paragraph reports one TCR beta chain. This sample was included in a study of blood T cell repertoires in COVID-19. Study overall: There were acute and convalescent COVID-19 samples, and they came from the United States, Italy and Spain.

The table came from immunoSEQ multiplex PCR; TCRdb's copy has only in-frame clones and leaves some out. This repertoire shows approximately 150,000 clones, about 82% found once; its top ten account for roughly 6.4%. The germline V gene encodes CDR1 MNHEY and CDR2 SMNVEV (reference sequence). This CDR3 region has 19 residues. The junction had 12 bases not matched to a gene; V was cut back by 0 bases and J by 3 bases. Enrollees, about 18 to 95 years old, lived in fewer than 25 US areas. Participants' reported clinical history set cohort assignment. Two negative PCRs, clearance, or symptom resolution had been documented for recovered Cohort 3 donors.

What was sequenced was PBMCs or T cells enriched from blood (not recorded which). The chain combines TRBV27 with TRBJ2-1; the match to TRBD2 covers 9 bases. The source of this sequence is a woman in her thirties or forties who had recovered from COVID-19. The CDR3 loop reads CASSLSPPEASGIYNEQFF. The CDR3 DNA reads as TGTGCCAGCAGTTTATCCCCCCCGGAGGCTAGCGGGATCTACAATGAGCAGTTCTTC.